A single sample gave rise to the 2 T cell receptor beta chains below, sequenced in a study of cytomegalovirus exposure and HLA in healthy donors. PCR amplification relied on 60 Vbeta primers (plus 13 Jbeta primers). Libraries were prepared by immunoSEQ multiplex PCR; TCRdb keeps only in-frame clonotypes and omits some of them. This sample has approximately 100,000 clones, with around 79% found just once. The sample taken for sequencing was PBMCs. These receptors were taken from a woman in her forties in good health and CMV-seronegative.

The chain carries TRBV5-1 and TRBJ2-1; TRBD2 agrees at 13 bases. Germline V gene data show CDR1 as SGHRS and CDR2 as YFSETQ. The V segment lost 4 bases and the J segment 7 bases; nucleotides outside the gene matches: 5. CDR3 length: 15 residues. The CDR3 loop reads CASSPTSGRPNEQFF. CDR3 bases: TGCGCCAGCAGCCCGACTAGCGGGAGGCCAAATGAGCAGTTCTTC.

The rearrangement joins TRBV5-8 to TRBJ1-2; D remains unclear. Germline V lookup: CDR1 SGHTS, CDR2 YDEGEE. The V gene lost 1 base and the J gene lost 7 bases, with 14 bases spanning the gap. This CDR3 has 14 amino acids. The CDR3 DNA reads as TGTGCCAGCAGCTTGATGGAGAGGGTTTCTGGCTACACCTTC. Translation: CASSLMERVSGYTF.